A single sample gave rise to the 22 T cell receptor beta chains below, sequenced in a study of cytomegalovirus exposure and HLA in healthy donors. Assay used: immunoSEQ multiplex PCR; TCRdb lists only in-frame clones, some missing. The sample shows some 290,000 clones, roughly 86% of them seen only once. Sequences were obtained from PBMCs. All receptors come from a man in his thirties or forties in good health and CMV-seronegative.

This chain joins TRBV7-2 and TRBJ2-7; 8 nucleotides align to TRBD1. The trim removed 6 bases at V and 2 bases at J, leaving 6 bases unmatched. This CDR3 region has 14 residues. Per germline, CDR1 SGHTA and CDR2 FQGNSA. In nucleotides, the CDR3 is TGTGCCAGCAGTCTTACAGGGGGTGCCTACGAGCAGTACTTC. It yields the protein CASSLTGGAYEQYF.

This chain joins TRBV19 and TRBJ2-1; the D gene is possibly TRBD1 (5 bases). Germline V gene data show CDR1 as LNHDA and CDR2 as SQIVND (reference sequence). CDR3 length: 13 residues. Trimming removed 7 bases from V and 3 bases from J, with 10 bases in between. Here the CDR3 DNA reads TGTGCCAGTACCCCGGACAACTACAATGAGCAGTTCTTC. Translation: CASTPDNYNEQFF.

The sample holds one count of this clone. The chain couples TRBV5-6 to TRBJ2-7; D perhaps matches TRBD1 (6 bases). The ends were cut back, 1 base at V and 5 bases at J, with 10 bases in the middle. CDR3 length: 13 amino acids. In germline, CDR1 is SGHDT, CDR2 YYEEEE. The CDR3 nucleotides read TGTGCCAGCAGCTTGTACAGGGCGAACGAGCAGTACTTC. It yields the protein CASSLYRANEQYF.

The chain links TRBV7-2 to TRBJ1-2, with 9 bases lining up with TRBD1. J lost 4 bases, V lost 3 bases, and 6 bases had no gene match. This CDR3 is 15 amino acids long. The germline V gene encodes CDR1 SGHTA and CDR2 FQGNSA. The CDR3 reads CASSFLRDRVYGYTF. For the CDR3, the DNA is TGTGCCAGCAGCTTTTTACGGGACAGGGTCTATGGCTACACCTTC. Drawing the rest from reference TRBV7-2 and TRBJ1-2, the complete variable domain is GAGVSQSPSNKVTEKGKDVELRCDPISGHTALYWYRQSLGQGLEFLIYFQGNSAPDKSGLPSDRFSAERTGGSVSTLTIQRTQQEDSAVYLCASSFLRDRVYGYTFGSGTRLTVV.

This clone was counted a single time. The V and J genes are TRBV7-8 and TRBJ1-1; 7 bases are shared with TRBD1. V dropped 5 bases and J dropped 1; count of bases not matched to a gene: 4. The CDR3 extends over 14 amino acids. The germline V gene has CDR1 SGHVS and CDR2 FQNEAQ. CDR3 region: CASSRQGRNTEAFF. CDR3 nucleotides: TGTGCCAGCAGCCGACAGGGTCGGAACACTGAAGCTTTCTTT.

The chain carries TRBV27 and TRBJ2-2, with TRBD1 matching 7 bases. Trimming took 8 bases from V and 1 from J; bases not matched to a gene: 4. The CDR3 contains 14 residues. Germline values: CDR1 MNHEY, CDR2 SMNVEV (reference sequence). CDR3: CASEQGMNTGELFF. CDR3 bases: TGTGCCAGCGAACAGGGGATGAACACCGGGGAGCTGTTTTTT.

The chain uses TRBV6-5 and TRBJ2-5; 7 positions agree with TRBD2. This CDR3 is 13 amino acids long. The ends lost 6 bases at V and 5 bases at J; junction bases unmatched: 6. Germline values: CDR1 MNHEY, CDR2 SVGAGI. CDR3 loop: CASSPMGGETQYF. CDR3 DNA: TGTGCCAGCAGCCCTATGGGGGGGGAGACCCAGTACTTC.

The chain couples TRBV27 to TRBJ2-1; D possibly corresponds to TRBD2 (7 bases). CDR3 length: 15 amino acids. V lost 5 bases, J lost 4 bases, and 15 bases lay in between. Per the germline V gene, CDR1 is MNHEY and CDR2 is SMNVEV (reference sequence). DNA of the CDR3: TGTGCCAGCAGTCCCCCCGCGGGGGCTTACAATGAGCAGTTCTTC. It yields the protein CASSPPAGAYNEQFF.

The chain couples TRBV4-1 to TRBJ1-1, with unresolved D. The CDR3 length is 17 residues. Germline CDR1 is MGHRA and CDR2 is YSYEKL. V lost 2 bases and J lost 0, with 16 bases in between. The CDR3 DNA sequence: TGCGCCAGCAGCCAACCCGACGGAGGGATTATGAACACTGAAGCTTTCTTT. As protein: CASSQPDGGIMNTEAFF.

The CDR3 region is CASSAGTGFYEQYF. DNA of the CDR3: TGTGCCAGCAGTGCAGGGACAGGATTCTACGAGCAGTACTTC. The V and J genes are TRBV2 and TRBJ2-7; 8 bases match TRBD1. This CDR3 is 14 amino acids long. The V segment lost 4 bases and the J segment 3 bases; nucleotides outside the gene matches: 5. Germline assignment: CDR1 SNHLY and CDR2 FYNNEI.

The chain links TRBV5-1 to TRBJ2-4, with TRBD1 matching over 9 bases. The CDR3 covers 14 residues. CDR1 and CDR2 from the germline V gene are SGHRS and YFSETQ. J lost 4 bases, V lost 7 bases, and 6 bases had no gene match. CDR3 DNA sequence: TGCGCCAGCGGCCCTGGGACAGGGAAAAACATTCAGTACTTC. It is translated as CASGPGTGKNIQYF.

The chain has TRBV18 and TRBJ1-4, with a weak D call TRBD1 (6 bases). Germline CDR1 and CDR2: KGHSH and LQKENI. This CDR3 is 15 amino acids long. With 0 bases removed from V and 12 bases from J, the gap between germline ends came to 17 bases. The CDR3 DNA is TGTGCCAGCTCACCACCCGCAGGGGTAACCACAGAACTGTTTTTT. Residues: CASSPPAGVTTELFF.

This clone appeared a single time. The chain links TRBV5-6 to TRBJ2-7; 8 positions match TRBD2. The V gene's germline CDR1 is SGHDT and CDR2 YYEEEE. This CDR3 spans 18 amino acids. V lost 0 bases and J lost 1; bases outside the gene matches: 12. This CDR3 is CASSLAGRGPTNSYEQYF. The CDR3 DNA sequence: TGTGCCAGCAGCTTGGCCGGGAGGGGCCCTACTAATTCCTACGAGCAGTACTTC.

V usage is TRBV4-1 and J usage is TRBJ2-7; 8 bases fit TRBD1. Trimming at V came to 1 base and at J to 6 bases, leaving 8 bases not matched to a gene. CDR1 is MGHRA and CDR2 is YSYEKL in the germline V gene. CDR3 length: 15 residues. The CDR3 DNA follows: TGCGCCAGCAGCCAAGTCCCCTATGACAGGGGCGAGCAGTACTTC. Its translation: CASSQVPYDRGEQYF.

The J gene is TRBJ1-2, the V gene TRBV5-4; D is possibly TRBD1 (6 bases). V lost 0 bases and J lost 4, with 13 bases in between. From germline, CDR1 is SGHNT and CDR2 YYREEE (reference sequence). The CDR3 extends over 15 amino acids. CDR3 region: CASSLDGGVRYGYTF. The CDR3, as DNA: TGTGCCAGCAGCTTGGATGGGGGCGTCCGCTATGGCTACACCTTC.

The chain carries TRBV6-6 and TRBJ1-4; a weak D match, TRBD1 (6 bases). The CDR3 consists of 16 residues. V was trimmed by 2 bases and J by 8 bases, leaving 18 bases between them. Germline CDR1 reads MNHNY; CDR2 reads SVGAGI (reference sequence). This CDR3 reads CASSYPLQGSREKLFF. The CDR3 region has the DNA TGTGCCAGCAGTTACCCTCTACAGGGAAGCAGGGAAAAACTGTTTTTT.

The rearrangement uses TRBV18 and TRBJ2-7; D is possibly TRBD1 (6 bases). CDR1 and CDR2 from the germline V gene are KGHSH and LQKENI. V was clipped by 5 bases and J by 1 base, with 9 bases between them. CDR3 length: 13 amino acids. The DNA for the CDR3 is TGTGCCAGCTCATCCGGACAGTCCTACGAGCAGTACTTC. This sequence encodes CASSSGQSYEQYF.

This chain uses TRBV19 with TRBJ1-1, with D hard to call. The germline gives CDR1 LNHDA, CDR2 SQIVND (reference sequence). This CDR3 has 13 amino acids. V dropped 2 bases and J dropped 1 base, with 5 bases sitting between them. The CDR3 is CASSIIKNTEAFF. Written as DNA, the CDR3 is TGTGCCAGTAGTATAATTAAGAACACTGAAGCTTTCTTT.

The CDR3: CASSAGIRANNEKLFF. CDR3 coding DNA: TGTGCCAGCAGCGCCGGTATCAGGGCAAATAATGAAAAACTGTTTTTT. The chain couples TRBV5-4 to TRBJ1-4; a possible D gene is TRBD1 (5 bases). V lost 4 bases to trimming and J lost 4 bases, with 17 bases between them. The CDR3 spans 16 residues. Germline V gene sequence: CDR1 SGHNT, CDR2 YYREEE (reference sequence).

The rearrangement uses TRBV18 and TRBJ2-2; TRBD1 matches at 7 bases. V shed 2 bases and J 6 bases; nucleotides not matched to a gene: 9. The CDR3 is made up of 16 amino acids. CDR1 and CDR2 (germline): KGHSH, LQKENI. CDR3 in DNA: TGTGCCAGCTCACCAACCAATACAGGGGTTGCCGGGGAGCTGTTTTTT. Its translation is CASSPTNTGVAGELFF.

The rearrangement links TRBV11-2 to TRBJ2-1; 8 nucleotides line up with TRBD1. CDR3 length: 17 amino acids. V shed 4 bases, J shed 4 bases, and the junction held 12 bases outside the gene matches. Per the germline V gene, CDR1 is SGHAT and CDR2 is FQNNGV. CDR3 loop: CASSWEPGQDFYNEQFF. CDR3 bases: TGTGCCAGCAGCTGGGAGCCGGGACAGGATTTTTACAATGAGCAGTTCTTC.

This chain uses TRBV27 with TRBJ2-7; 10 bases line up with TRBD1. The CDR3 loop spans 14 amino acids. Germline CDR1 is MNHEY and CDR2 is SMNVEV (reference sequence). V lost 4 bases to trimming and J lost 4 bases; unmatched junction nucleotides: 4. The CDR3 sequence: CASSSGTGEYEQYF. CDR3 DNA sequence: TGTGCCAGCAGTTCCGGGACAGGGGAATACGAGCAGTACTTC.